The 23 T cell receptor beta chains below all came from one sample that was sequenced in a study of identifying expanded T cells in peripheral blood. The protocol was immunoSEQ multiplex PCR, while the TCRdb copy is restricted to in-frame clones and leaves out a portion. The sample includes approximately 80,000 clones, almost 85% of them seen just once. The specimen sequenced was blood. The source is a person aged 18 to 70 in good health.

This clone was counted only a few times. The rearrangement joins TRBV28 to TRBJ1-5, with D tentatively TRBD1 (6 bases). Germline CDR1 MDHEN, CDR2 SYDVKM. Trimming left V 3 bases short and J 6 bases short, with 18 bases between. CDR3 size: 16 residues. CDR3 DNA sequence: TGTGCCAGCAGTTTCAGGGGAAGGGACCTCTTTCAGCCCCAGCATTTT. Translated, it gives CASSFRGRDLFQPQHF.

The chain's CDR3 is CAWSGGVGNNEQFF. As DNA, the CDR3 is TGTGCCTGGAGTGGGGGGGTAGGAAACAATGAGCAGTTCTTC. The chain carries TRBV30 and TRBJ2-1; D possibly corresponds to TRBD2 (6 bases). CDR3 length equals 14 residues. Germline CDR1 GTSNPN, CDR2 SVGIG (reference sequence). V lost 1 base and J lost 5, with 12 bases in between.

The chain carries TRBV18 and TRBJ1-1, with D unresolved. Germline CDR1 KGHSH, CDR2 LQKENI. V lost 1 base and J 4 bases, leaving 7 bases between the germline ends. The CDR3 is made up of 13 amino acids. CDR3 residues: CASSPQGPTEAFF. The CDR3 nucleotides are TGTGCCAGCTCACCACAGGGCCCCACTGAAGCTTTCTTT. The variable domain in full, with the rest retrieved from reference TRBV18 and TRBJ1-1, is NAGVMQNPRHLVRRRGQEARLRCSPMKGHSHVYWYRQLPEEGLKFMVYLQKENIIDESGMPKERFSAEFPKEGPSILRIQQVVRGDSAAYFCASSPQGPTEAFFGQGTRLTVV.

The genes are TRBV15 and TRBJ2-5, with D perhaps matching TRBD2 (6 bases). CDR1 and CDR2 (germline): LNHNV, YYDKDF (reference sequence). CDR3 length: 15 residues. V lost 0 bases to trimming and J lost 5 bases, with 13 bases between them. In nucleotides, the CDR3 is TGTGCCACCAGCAGAGATTCCGGGAGTGGTGAGACCCAGTACTTC. As protein: CATSRDSGSGETQYF.

The CDR3 sequence: CSAGQDTQYF. The DNA for the CDR3 is TGCAGTGCTGGACAGGATACGCAGTATTTT. This chain connects TRBV20-1 to TRBJ2-3; D is perhaps TRBD1 (6 bases). V dropped 5 bases and J dropped 6 bases, with 6 bases sitting between them. The CDR3 totals 10 residues. The germline gives CDR1 DFQATT, CDR2 SNEGSKA (reference sequence).

This chain links TRBV19 with TRBJ2-1; D not resolved. The germline V gene encodes CDR1 LNHDA and CDR2 SQIVND (reference sequence). The V and J ends lost 5 bases and 3 bases respectively, with 5 bases between them. The CDR3 has 12 amino acids. This chain's CDR3 is CASSPDYNEQFF. CDR3 nucleotide sequence: TGTGCCAGTAGTCCCGACTACAATGAGCAGTTCTTC.

The chain has TRBV5-8 and TRBJ2-1; 9 bases fit TRBD1. V was clipped by 5 bases and J by 6 bases; unmatched bases: 9. Germline V gene sequence: CDR1 SGHTS, CDR2 YDEGEE. The CDR3 totals 15 residues. The DNA for the CDR3 is TGTGCCAGCAGATTTGGGGACAGGGACGGCAATGAGCAGTTCTTC. Amino acid sequence: CASRFGDRDGNEQFF.

The genes are TRBV12-2 and TRBJ2-3; TRBD2, the table's D call, was not compared with the DNA. TRBV12-2 is a known pseudogene. This CDR3 comprises 18 residues. DNA for the CDR3: TGTGCAAGTCGCTTTGCCGAGGTGGCGCGGCTCAAAGGAGATACGCAGTATTTT. Translated, it gives CASRFAEVARLKGDTQYF.

The chain has TRBV9 and TRBJ1-4; perhaps TRBD1 as D (5 bases). V shed 0 bases and J shed 8 bases, with 20 bases lying between them. CDR3 length equals 17 residues. CDR1 is SGDLS, CDR2 YYNGEE, per germline. Here the CDR3 DNA reads TGTGCCAGCAGCGTAGGAGGGGACCCCATAATCGGCGAAAAACTGTTTTTT. It codes for CASSVGGDPIIGEKLFF.

A few counts support this clone. The chain employs TRBV10-3 and TRBJ1-2; 7 nucleotides match TRBD1. V lost 0 bases and J lost 0; bases outside the gene matches: 10. This CDR3 is built from 18 residues. Germline V gene lookup returns CDR1 ENHRY and CDR2 SYGVKD. In nucleotides, the CDR3 is TGTGCCATCAGTGAGTCGTCCTTGACAGGGTTAGCTAACTATGGCTACACCTTC. This sequence encodes CAISESSLTGLANYGYTF.

J is TRBJ2-3 and V is TRBV7-2, with TRBD2 identical over 9 bases. Trimming removed 1 base from V and 5 bases from J; junction bases left unmatched: 4. This CDR3 region has 15 residues. The germline V gene encodes CDR1 SGHTA and CDR2 FQGNSA. The CDR3 loop reads CASSLGGRAEDTQYF. The CDR3 coding sequence is TGTGCCAGCAGCTTAGGCGGGAGGGCCGAAGATACGCAGTATTTT.

The chain recombines TRBV29-1 with TRBJ2-7; 9 positions agree with TRBD1. Trimming cost V 2 bases and J 0 bases; bases outside gene matches: 20. Germline CDR1 and CDR2: SQVTM and ANQGSEA. This CDR3 has 20 residues. The CDR3: CSVETLPTNGQGSLSYEQYF. The CDR3 nucleotides read TGCAGCGTTGAAACCCTACCTACAAACGGACAGGGGTCCCTCTCCTACGAGCAGTACTTC.

The chain links TRBV7-2 to TRBJ2-1; TRBD1 matches at 11 bases. Looked up from germline, CDR1 is SGHTA and CDR2 is FQGNSA. The CDR3 totals 16 residues. V shed 5 bases, J shed 1 base, and the junction held 4 bases outside the gene matches. DNA of the CDR3: TGTGCCAGCAGCCTAGGGGACAGGGGGTCCTACAATGAGCAGTTCTTC. Translated, it gives CASSLGDRGSYNEQFF. The whole variable domain, filled in from reference TRBV7-2 and TRBJ2-1, reads GAGVSQSPSNKVTEKGKDVELRCDPISGHTALYWYRQSLGQGLEFLIYFQGNSAPDKSGLPSDRFSAERTGGSVSTLTIQRTQQEDSAVYLCASSLGDRGSYNEQFFGPGTRLTVL.

J is TRBJ2-7 and V is TRBV20-1; 7 nucleotides align to TRBD2. With 6 bases clipped from V and 3 bases from J, the junction kept 2 bases outside the gene matches. Germline V gives CDR1 DFQATT, CDR2 SNEGSKA (reference sequence). This CDR3 has 11 residues. The CDR3 sequence is CSAASGYEQYF. Written as DNA, the CDR3 is TGCAGTGCGGCTAGCGGCTACGAGCAGTACTTC.

V gene TRBV12-5 combines with J gene TRBJ2-2; 11 bases are shared with TRBD2. CDR3 length: 16 amino acids. Germline V gene sequence: CDR1 LGHNT, CDR2 FRNRAP. Unmatched junction bases numbered 4, after V lost 2 bases and J lost 5 bases. The CDR3 spells CASGLTSGSLTGELFF. The CDR3 coding sequence is TGTGCTAGTGGTTTGACTAGCGGGAGTCTTACCGGGGAGCTGTTTTTT.

V gene TRBV7-8 combines with J gene TRBJ1-2, with TRBD1 identical over 7 bases. The trim removed 5 bases at V and 4 bases at J, leaving 4 bases unmatched. CDR1 and CDR2 from the germline V gene are SGHVS and FQNEAQ. The CDR3 totals 13 residues. The CDR3 coding sequence is TGTGCCAGCAGCGTCGGGACAGCCTATGGCTACACCTTC. As protein: CASSVGTAYGYTF.

The J gene is TRBJ1-1, the V gene TRBV4-2; D not certain. Per the germline V gene, CDR1 is LGHNA and CDR2 is YNFKEQ. Trimming pared 0 bases from V and 1 base from J, leaving 9 bases between. CDR3 length equals 15 residues. Here the CDR3 reads CASSQEWGANTEAFF. The CDR3 coding sequence is TGTGCCAGCAGCCAAGAGTGGGGAGCGAACACTGAAGCTTTCTTT.

The chain has TRBV28 and TRBJ1-4, with no clear D. The V end was cut by 6 bases, the J end by 2 bases, with 13 bases between. From germline, CDR1 is MDHEN and CDR2 SYDVKM. The CDR3 has 15 amino acids. As DNA, the CDR3 is TGTGCCAGCAGCGTGGCACGAGGGACTAATGAAAAACTGTTTTTT. It translates to CASSVARGTNEKLFF. Complete variable domain (other parts from reference TRBV28 and TRBJ1-4): DVKVTQSSRYLVKRTGEKVFLECVQDMDHENMFWYRQDPGLGLRLIYFSYDVKMKEKGDIPEGYSVSREKKERFSLILESASTNQTSMYLCASSVARGTNEKLFFGSGTQLSVL.

The chain employs TRBV19 and TRBJ1-1; D remains ambiguous. V lost 0 bases and J 0 bases, leaving 8 bases between the germline ends. Germline values: CDR1 LNHDA, CDR2 SQIVND (reference sequence). This CDR3 is 15 amino acids long. In DNA, the CDR3 is TGTGCCAGTAGTATAGACGCAGGAATGAACACTGAAGCTTTCTTT. The encoded protein is CASSIDAGMNTEAFF.

The chain recombines TRBV4-3 with TRBJ2-3; D gene ambiguous. CDR1 and CDR2 (germline): LGHNA, YSLEER. The CDR3 has 13 residues. V lost 1 base and J lost 8, with 10 bases in between. The CDR3 sequence: CASSQGESGTQYF. In DNA, the CDR3 is TGCGCCAGCAGCCAAGGAGAGAGTGGTACGCAGTATTTT.

This clone came up once. The rearrangement joins TRBV9 to TRBJ2-4; a weak D match, TRBD1 (7 bases). V was trimmed by 0 bases and J by 1 base, leaving 23 bases between them. The CDR3 extends over 20 amino acids. From germline, CDR1 is SGDLS and CDR2 YYNGEE. The CDR3 is CASSVGEDRVGGGAKNIQYF. The CDR3 coding sequence is TGTGCCAGCAGCGTAGGAGAAGACAGGGTTGGGGGAGGCGCCAAAAACATTCAGTACTTC.

The chain recombines TRBV10-3 with TRBJ2-1; TRBD2 aligns across 11 bases. The germline V gene encodes CDR1 ENHRY and CDR2 SYGVKD. This CDR3 comprises 15 residues. Losses at the gene ends were 2 bases for V and 8 bases for J; bases not matched to a gene: 5. The CDR3 region is CAISELSGRVDEQFF. As DNA, the CDR3 is TGTGCCATCAGTGAGCTTAGCGGGAGGGTAGATGAGCAGTTCTTC.

This rearrangement joins TRBV6-5 to TRBJ2-3; no firm D call. The germline V gene encodes CDR1 MNHEY and CDR2 SVGAGI. Trimming removed 2 bases from V and 0 bases from J, with 9 bases in between. The CDR3 sequence is 15 residues long. CDR3 nucleotide sequence: TGTGCCAGCAGTTACGGTAGTGGGAGCACAGATACGCAGTATTTT. This translates into CASSYGSGSTDTQYF.